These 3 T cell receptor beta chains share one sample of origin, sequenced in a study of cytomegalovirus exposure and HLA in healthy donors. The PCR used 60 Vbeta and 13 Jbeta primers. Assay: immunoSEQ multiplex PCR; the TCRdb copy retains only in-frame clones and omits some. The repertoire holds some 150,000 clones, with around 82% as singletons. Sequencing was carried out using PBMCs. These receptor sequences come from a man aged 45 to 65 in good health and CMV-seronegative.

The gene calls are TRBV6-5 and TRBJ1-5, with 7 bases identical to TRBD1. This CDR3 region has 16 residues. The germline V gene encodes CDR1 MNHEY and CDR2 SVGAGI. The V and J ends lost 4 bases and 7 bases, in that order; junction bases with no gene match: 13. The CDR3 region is CASSFRKGGAGQPQHF. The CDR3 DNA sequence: TGTGCCAGCAGTTTCCGAAAAGGGGGCGCCGGGCAGCCCCAGCATTTT.

CDR3 region: CASSLQGVWNEQYF. As DNA, the CDR3 is TGTGCCAGCAGTCTGCAGGGGGTGTGGAACGAGCAGTACTTC. The chain couples TRBV2 to TRBJ2-7; TRBD1 aligns across 7 bases. Germline V gene sequence: CDR1 SNHLY, CDR2 FYNNEI. The V segment lost 5 bases and the J segment 5 bases; nucleotides outside the gene matches: 9. The CDR3 contains 14 residues.

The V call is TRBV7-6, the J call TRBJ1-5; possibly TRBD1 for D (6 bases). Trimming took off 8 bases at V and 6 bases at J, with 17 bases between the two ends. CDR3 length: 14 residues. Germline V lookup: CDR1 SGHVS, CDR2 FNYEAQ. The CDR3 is CASAEGGRFQPQHF. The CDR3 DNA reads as TGTGCCAGCGCCGAGGGGGGGCGATTTCAGCCCCAGCATTTT.